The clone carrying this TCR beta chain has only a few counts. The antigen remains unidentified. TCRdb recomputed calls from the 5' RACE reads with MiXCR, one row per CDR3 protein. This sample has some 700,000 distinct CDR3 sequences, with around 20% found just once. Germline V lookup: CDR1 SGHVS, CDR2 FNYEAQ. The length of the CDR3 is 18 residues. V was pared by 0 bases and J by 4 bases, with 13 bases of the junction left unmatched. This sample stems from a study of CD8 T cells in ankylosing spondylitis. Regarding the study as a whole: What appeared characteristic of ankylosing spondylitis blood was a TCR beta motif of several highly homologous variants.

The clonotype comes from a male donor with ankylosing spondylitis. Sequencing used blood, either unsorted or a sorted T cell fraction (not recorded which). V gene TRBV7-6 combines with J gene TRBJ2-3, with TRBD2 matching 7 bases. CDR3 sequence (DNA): TGTGCCAGCAGCTTAGCGCGGGGGAGTAGCTGGAGGGCAGATACGCAGTATTTT. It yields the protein CASSLARGSSWRADTQYF.